This T cell receptor delta chain was sequenced for a study of gamma delta lymphoproliferative disorders and STAT genes. Overall study context: Delta-chain libraries followed the EuroClonality-NGS standard operating procedure.

TCRdb processed the multiplex PCR reads again with the CATT caller. This sample has roughly 1,400 delta-chain clones; roughly 2.9% occur once, and the top ten carry around 16%. The receptor sequences were amplified from genomic DNA of peripheral blood mononuclear cells. General study points: Leukemic cells skewed toward terminal effectors, unlike likely varied control T cells.

This clone was observed a few times. What it binds is not known. This may arise from a read error, as a much more abundant clone is one base away. In the same sample, other DNA sequences code for this CDR3. The source of this sequence is a human donor in good health. The sample was blood.

In DNA, the CDR3 is TGTGCCCTTGGGGAATCCATCCCCGCCTTCCTACAAGAACTGGGGGGTCCGGGTGACACCGATAAACTCATCTTT. This translates into CALGESIPAFLQELGGPGDTDKLIF. V usage is TRDV1 and J usage is TRDJ1, with D possibly TRDD2 on 9 matching bases. Per the germline V gene, CDR1 is TSWWSYY and CDR2 is QGS. The CDR3 loop spans 25 amino acids.